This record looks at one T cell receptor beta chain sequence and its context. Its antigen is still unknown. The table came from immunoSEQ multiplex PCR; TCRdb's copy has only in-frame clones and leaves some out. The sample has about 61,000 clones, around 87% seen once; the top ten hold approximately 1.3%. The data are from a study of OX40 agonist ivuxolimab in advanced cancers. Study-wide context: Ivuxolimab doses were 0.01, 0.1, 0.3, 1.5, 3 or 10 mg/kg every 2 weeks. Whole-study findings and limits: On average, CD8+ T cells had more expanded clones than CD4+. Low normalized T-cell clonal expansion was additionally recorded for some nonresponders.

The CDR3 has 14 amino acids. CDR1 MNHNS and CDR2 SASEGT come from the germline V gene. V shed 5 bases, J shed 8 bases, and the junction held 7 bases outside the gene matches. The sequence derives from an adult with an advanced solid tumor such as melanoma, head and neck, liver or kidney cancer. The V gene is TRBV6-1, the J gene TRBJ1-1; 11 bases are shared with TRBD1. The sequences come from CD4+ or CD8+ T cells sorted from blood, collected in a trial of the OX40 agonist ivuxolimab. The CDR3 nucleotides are TGTGCCAGCAGTAGGGACAGGGGGTTAGTAGAAGCTTTCTTT. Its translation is CASSRDRGLVEAFF.